A single sample gave rise to the 11 T cell receptor beta chains below, sequenced in a study of cytomegalovirus exposure and HLA in healthy donors. PCR used 60 Vbeta primers and 13 Jbeta primers. Clones were sequenced by immunoSEQ multiplex PCR, and TCRdb holds only the in-frame ones, with some missing. Among fewer than 200,000 clones listed, 70% to 80% were seen once. Sequencing input: PBMCs. The source is a woman between 40 and 55 years old in good health and CMV-seronegative.

The chain recombines TRBV4-3 with TRBJ2-2; 8 bases map to TRBD2. The V gene's germline CDR1 is LGHNA and CDR2 YSLEER. Germline trimming cut 0 bases from V and 4 bases from J; bases unmatched to any gene: 1. The CDR3 loop spans 15 amino acids. In nucleotides, the CDR3 is TGCGCCAGCAGCCAAGAAGGACTAGCCACCGGGGAGCTGTTTTTT. Encoded protein: CASSQEGLATGELFF.

This clone is a singleton in its sample. This sequence joins TRBV6-1 and TRBJ1-3; 9 bases are shared with TRBD1. The CDR3 covers 15 residues. Germline loops: CDR1 MNHNS, CDR2 SASEGT. V lost 6 bases and J lost 4; bases outside the gene matches: 7. The CDR3 loop is CASRPPGTGGNTIYF. The CDR3 coding sequence is TGTGCCAGCAGGCCCCCGGGGACAGGGGGAAACACCATATATTTT.

This clone was seen once. The chain recombines TRBV27 with TRBJ2-7, with D maybe TRBD1 (6 bases). This CDR3 region has 13 residues. With 6 bases removed from V and 3 bases from J, the gap between germline ends came to 12 bases. CDR1 MNHEY and CDR2 SMNVEV come from the germline V gene (reference sequence). As DNA, the CDR3 is TGTGCCAGCAGCCAGGGGATAGGCTACGAGCAGTACTTC. It is translated as CASSQGIGYEQYF.

The chain carries TRBV5-1 and TRBJ2-1, with 11 bases identical to TRBD2. Germline CDR1 SGHRS, CDR2 YFSETQ. The CDR3 runs 15 residues. The V gene end was trimmed by 2 bases and the J gene end by 7 bases; junction bases not matched to a gene: 5. In DNA, the CDR3 is TGCGCCAGCAGCTTTTTAGCGGGAGGGCCGAATGAGCAGTTCTTC. Residues: CASSFLAGGPNEQFF. Combining the CDR3 with reference TRBV5-1 and TRBJ2-1 gives the whole variable domain KAGVTQTPRYLIKTRGQQVTLSCSPISGHRSVSWYQQTPGQGLQFLFEYFSETQRNKGNFPGRFSGRQFSNSRSEMNVSTLELGDSALYLCASSFLAGGPNEQFFGPGTRLTVL.

The rearrangement joins TRBV4-1 to TRBJ2-3; no firm D call. V gave up 1 base and J gave up 2 bases, with 4 bases separating them. Germline assignment: CDR1 MGHRA and CDR2 YSYEKL. The CDR3 consists of 13 residues. CDR3 bases: TGCGCCAGCAGCCAAGCGTACACAGATACGCAGTATTTT. Protein sequence: CASSQAYTDTQYF.

The chain has TRBV7-9 and TRBJ2-7, with D perhaps TRBD1 (6 bases). Germline lookup yields CDR1 SEHNR and CDR2 FQNEAQ (reference sequence). The CDR3 extends over 13 amino acids. Trimming removed 0 bases from V and 3 bases from J, with 6 bases in between. The CDR3 DNA sequence: TGTGCCAGCAGCTTAGCGGACAGCTACGAGCAGTACTTC. This codes for CASSLADSYEQYF. The whole variable domain, remainder taken from reference TRBV7-9 and TRBJ2-7, is DTGVSQNPRHKITKRGQNVTFRCDPISEHNRLYWYRQTLGQGPEFLTYFQNEAQLEKSRLLSDRFSAERPKGSFSTLEIQRTEQGDSAMYLCASSLADSYEQYFGPGTRLTVT.

The rearrangement joins TRBV7-2 to TRBJ2-2; D call uncertain. The V gene lost 2 bases and the J gene lost 1 base, with 14 bases spanning the gap. CDR3 length: 17 amino acids. Germline CDR1 reads SGHTA; CDR2 reads FQGNSA. In DNA, the CDR3 is TGTGCCAGCAGCTTATTGCGAGTCCAGCGGAACACCGGGGAGCTGTTTTTT. Its translation: CASSLLRVQRNTGELFF.

The rearrangement joins TRBV6-1 to TRBJ2-1; D unclear. The length of the CDR3 is 16 residues. The germline V gene encodes CDR1 MNHNS and CDR2 SASEGT. V lost 3 bases, J lost 11 bases, and 23 bases lay in between. In nucleotides, the CDR3 is TGTGCCAGCAGTGACACCTTCCGTAGTAAAACAGTGCAGCAGTTCTTC. Translated, it gives CASSDTFRSKTVQQFF.

Here the CDR3 DNA reads TGTGCCACCAGCGCAACAGGGATAGATACGCAGTATTTT. This sequence encodes CATSATGIDTQYF. The gene calls are TRBV15 and TRBJ2-3; D perhaps matches TRBD1 (6 bases). V was clipped by 5 bases and J by 5 bases, with 11 bases between them. The CDR3 totals 13 residues. Germline CDR1 is LNHNV and CDR2 is YYDKDF (reference sequence).

The chain couples TRBV5-8 to TRBJ2-7; D not certain. CDR3 size: 16 residues. CDR1 and CDR2 (germline): SGHTS, YDEGEE. V lost 1 base to trimming and J lost 3 bases, with 17 bases between them. The CDR3 DNA sequence: TGTGCCAGCAGCTTGTTCTCCGGCGGCTCCCACTACGAGCAGTACTTC. Protein product: CASSLFSGGSHYEQYF.

This sequence joins TRBV2 and TRBJ1-1; possible D gene TRBD1, 6 bases. The CDR3 runs 15 residues. V shed 1 base and J shed 1 base, with 10 bases lying between them. The germline CDR1 and CDR2 sequences are SNHLY and FYNNEI. This CDR3 reads CASSEVRGTNTEAFF. The CDR3 bases are TGTGCCAGCAGTGAAGTCAGGGGTACGAACACTGAAGCTTTCTTT. Complete variable domain (other parts from reference TRBV2 and TRBJ1-1): EPEVTQTPSHQVTQMGQEVILRCVPISNHLYFYWYRQILGQKVEFLVSFYNNEISEKSEIFDDQFSVERPDGSNFTLKIRSTKLEDSAMYFCASSEVRGTNTEAFFGQGTRLTVV.